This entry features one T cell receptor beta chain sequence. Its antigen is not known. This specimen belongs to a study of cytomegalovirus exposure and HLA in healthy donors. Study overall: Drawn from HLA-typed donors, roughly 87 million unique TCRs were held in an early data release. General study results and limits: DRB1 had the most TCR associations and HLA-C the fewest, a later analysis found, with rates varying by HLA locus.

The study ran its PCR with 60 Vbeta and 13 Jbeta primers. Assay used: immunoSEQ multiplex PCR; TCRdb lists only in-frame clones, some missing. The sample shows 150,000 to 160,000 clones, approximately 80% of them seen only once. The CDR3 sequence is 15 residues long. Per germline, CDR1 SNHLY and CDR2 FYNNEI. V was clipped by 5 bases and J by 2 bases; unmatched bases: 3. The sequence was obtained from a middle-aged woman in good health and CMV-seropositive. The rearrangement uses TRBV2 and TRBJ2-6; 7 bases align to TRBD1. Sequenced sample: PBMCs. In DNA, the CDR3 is TGTGCCAGCAGTACAGGGGACCCTGGGGCCAACGTCCTGACTTTC. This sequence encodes CASSTGDPGANVLTF.